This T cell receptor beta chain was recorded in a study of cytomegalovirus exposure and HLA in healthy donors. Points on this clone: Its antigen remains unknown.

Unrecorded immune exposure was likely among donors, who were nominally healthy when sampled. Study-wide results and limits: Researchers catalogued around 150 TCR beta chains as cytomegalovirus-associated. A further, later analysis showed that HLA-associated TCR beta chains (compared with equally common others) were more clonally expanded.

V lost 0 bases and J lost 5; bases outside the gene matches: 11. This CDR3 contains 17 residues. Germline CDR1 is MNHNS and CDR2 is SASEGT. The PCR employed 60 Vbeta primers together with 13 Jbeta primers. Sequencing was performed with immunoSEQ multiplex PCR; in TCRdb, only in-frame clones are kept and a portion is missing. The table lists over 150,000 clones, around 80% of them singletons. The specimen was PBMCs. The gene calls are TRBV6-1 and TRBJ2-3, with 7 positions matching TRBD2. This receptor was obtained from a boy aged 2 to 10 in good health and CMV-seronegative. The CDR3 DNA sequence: TGTGCCAGCAGTGAAGCACCCAGCGGGGTGGTGGGAGATACGCAGTATTTT. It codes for CASSEAPSGVVGDTQYF.